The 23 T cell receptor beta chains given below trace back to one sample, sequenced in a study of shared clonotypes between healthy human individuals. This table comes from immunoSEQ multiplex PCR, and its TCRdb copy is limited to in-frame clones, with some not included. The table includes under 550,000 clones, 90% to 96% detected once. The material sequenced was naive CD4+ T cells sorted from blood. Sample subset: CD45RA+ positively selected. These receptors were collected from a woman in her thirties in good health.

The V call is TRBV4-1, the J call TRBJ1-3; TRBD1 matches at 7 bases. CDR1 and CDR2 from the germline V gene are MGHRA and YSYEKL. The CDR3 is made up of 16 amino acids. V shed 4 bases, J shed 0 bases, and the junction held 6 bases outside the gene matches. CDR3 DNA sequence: TGCGCCAGCAGCCGAGACAGGGACCCCTCTGGAAACACCATATATTTT. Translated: CASSRDRDPSGNTIYF.

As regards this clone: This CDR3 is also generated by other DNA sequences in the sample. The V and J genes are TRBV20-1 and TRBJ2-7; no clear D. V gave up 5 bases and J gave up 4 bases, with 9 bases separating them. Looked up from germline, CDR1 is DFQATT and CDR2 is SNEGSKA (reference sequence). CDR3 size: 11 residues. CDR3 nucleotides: TGCAGTGCTCGTGATTTGTACGAGCAGTACTTC. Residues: CSARDLYEQYF.

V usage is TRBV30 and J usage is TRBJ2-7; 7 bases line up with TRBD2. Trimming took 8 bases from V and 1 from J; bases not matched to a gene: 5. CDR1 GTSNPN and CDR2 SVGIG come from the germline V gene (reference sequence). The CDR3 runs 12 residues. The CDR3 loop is CAPRGVSYEQYF. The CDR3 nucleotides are TGTGCCCCCCGGGGGGTTTCCTACGAGCAGTACTTC.

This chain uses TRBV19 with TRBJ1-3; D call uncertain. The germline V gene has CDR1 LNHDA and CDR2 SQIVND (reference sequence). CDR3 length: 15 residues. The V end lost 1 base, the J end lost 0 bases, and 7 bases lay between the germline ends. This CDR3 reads CASSIADYSGNTIYF. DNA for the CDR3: TGTGCCAGTAGTATAGCCGACTACTCTGGAAACACCATATATTTT.

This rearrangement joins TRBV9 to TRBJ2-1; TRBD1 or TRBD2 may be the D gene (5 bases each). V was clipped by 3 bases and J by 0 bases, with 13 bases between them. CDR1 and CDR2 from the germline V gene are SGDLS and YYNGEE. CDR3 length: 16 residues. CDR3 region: CASSAGWGSSYNEQFF. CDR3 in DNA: TGTGCCAGCAGCGCCGGGTGGGGGAGCTCCTACAATGAGCAGTTCTTC.

The CDR3 bases are TGTGCCAGCAAGAACCAACAGGGGGCTGGTACTGAAGCTTTCTTT. Protein product: CASKNQQGAGTEAFF. The chain uses TRBV6-1 and TRBJ1-1; TRBD1 matches 9 bases. The junction had 11 bases not matched to a gene; V was cut back by 7 bases and J by 5 bases. The CDR3 spans 15 residues. The V gene's germline CDR1 is MNHNS and CDR2 SASEGT.

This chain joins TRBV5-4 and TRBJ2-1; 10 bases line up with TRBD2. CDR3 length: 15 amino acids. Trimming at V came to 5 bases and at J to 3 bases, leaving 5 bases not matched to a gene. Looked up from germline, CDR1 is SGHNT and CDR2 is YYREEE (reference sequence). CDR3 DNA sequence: TGTGCCAGCAGTGCGGCTAGCGGGAGCTACAATGAGCAGTTCTTC. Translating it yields CASSAASGSYNEQFF.

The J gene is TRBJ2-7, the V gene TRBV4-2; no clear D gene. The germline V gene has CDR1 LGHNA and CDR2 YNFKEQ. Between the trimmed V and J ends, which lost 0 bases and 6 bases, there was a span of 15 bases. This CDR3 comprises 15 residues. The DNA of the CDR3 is TGTGCCAGCAGCCAAGAAGCCCAAACCCTCGCCGAGCAGTACTTC. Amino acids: CASSQEAQTLAEQYF.

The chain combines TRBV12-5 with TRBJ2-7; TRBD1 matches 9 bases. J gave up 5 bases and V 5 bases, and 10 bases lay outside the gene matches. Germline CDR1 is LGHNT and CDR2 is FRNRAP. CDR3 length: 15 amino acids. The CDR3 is CASGQPGTGIHEQYF. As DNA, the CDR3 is TGTGCTAGTGGTCAACCCGGGACAGGGATCCACGAGCAGTACTTC.

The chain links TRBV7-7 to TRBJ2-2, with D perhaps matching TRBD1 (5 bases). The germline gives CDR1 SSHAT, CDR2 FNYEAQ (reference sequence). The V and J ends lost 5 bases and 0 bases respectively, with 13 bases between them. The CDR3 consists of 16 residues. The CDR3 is CASSTNGAANTGELFF. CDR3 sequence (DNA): TGTGCCAGCAGCACCAATGGGGCCGCGAACACCGGGGAGCTGTTTTTT.

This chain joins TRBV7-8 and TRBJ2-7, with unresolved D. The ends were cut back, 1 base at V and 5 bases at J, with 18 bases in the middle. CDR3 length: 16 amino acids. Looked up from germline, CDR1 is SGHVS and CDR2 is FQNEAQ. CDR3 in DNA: TGTGCCAGCAGCTTAGGTGGAAGTGGAACGTTGGACGAGCAGTACTTC. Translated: CASSLGGSGTLDEQYF.

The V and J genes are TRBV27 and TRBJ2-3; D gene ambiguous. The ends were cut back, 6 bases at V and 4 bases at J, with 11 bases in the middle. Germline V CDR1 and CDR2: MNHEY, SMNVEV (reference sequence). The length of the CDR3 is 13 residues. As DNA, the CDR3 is TGTGCCAGCAGGACCGGAATTGCAGATACGCAGTATTTT. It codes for CASRTGIADTQYF.

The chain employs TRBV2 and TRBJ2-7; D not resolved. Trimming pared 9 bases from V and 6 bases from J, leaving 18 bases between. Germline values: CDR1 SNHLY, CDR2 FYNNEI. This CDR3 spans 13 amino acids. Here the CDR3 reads CARLPLGLGEQYF. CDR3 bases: TGTGCCAGACTTCCCCTCGGCCTCGGCGAGCAGTACTTC.

The CDR3: CATSKTRGSEKLFF. CDR3 coding DNA: TGTGCCACCAGCAAGACCAGGGGTTCGGAGAAACTGTTTTTT. The chain combines TRBV15 with TRBJ1-4; perhaps TRBD1 as D (6 bases). CDR1 LNHNV and CDR2 YYDKDF come from the germline V gene (reference sequence). The germline V and J ends were trimmed by 4 bases and 11 bases, with 17 bases remaining between them. The CDR3 length is 14 residues.

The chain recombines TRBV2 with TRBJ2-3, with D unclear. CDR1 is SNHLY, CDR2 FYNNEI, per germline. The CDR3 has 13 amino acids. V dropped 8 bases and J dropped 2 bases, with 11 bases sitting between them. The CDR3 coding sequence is TGTGCCAGCGCTAGTGGTCTCACAGATACGCAGTATTTT. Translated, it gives CASASGLTDTQYF.

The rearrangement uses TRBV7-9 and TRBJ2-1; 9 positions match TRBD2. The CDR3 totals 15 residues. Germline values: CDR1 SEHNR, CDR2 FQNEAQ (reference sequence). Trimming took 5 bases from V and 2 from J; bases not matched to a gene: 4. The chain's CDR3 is CASSPPSGAYNEQFF. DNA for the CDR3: TGTGCCAGCAGCCCTCCTAGCGGGGCCTACAATGAGCAGTTCTTC. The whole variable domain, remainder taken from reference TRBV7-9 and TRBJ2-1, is DTGVSQNPRHKITKRGQNVTFRCDPISEHNRLYWYRQTLGQGPEFLTYFQNEAQLEKSRLLSDRFSAERPKGSFSTLEIQRTEQGDSAMYLCASSPPSGAYNEQFFGPGTRLTVL.

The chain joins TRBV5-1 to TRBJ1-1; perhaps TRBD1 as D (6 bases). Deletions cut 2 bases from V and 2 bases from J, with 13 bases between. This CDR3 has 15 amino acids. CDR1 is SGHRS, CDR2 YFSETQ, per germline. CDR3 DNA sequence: TGCGCCAGCAGCTTAGAAAACAGGGCCAACACTGAAGCTTTCTTT. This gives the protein CASSLENRANTEAFF.

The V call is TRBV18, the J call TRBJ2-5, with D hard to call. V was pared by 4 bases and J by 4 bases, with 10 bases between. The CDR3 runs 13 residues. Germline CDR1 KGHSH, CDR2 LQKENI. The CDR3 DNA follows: TGTGCCAGCTCACAACTGGGTTTAGAGACCCAGTACTTC. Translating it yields CASSQLGLETQYF.

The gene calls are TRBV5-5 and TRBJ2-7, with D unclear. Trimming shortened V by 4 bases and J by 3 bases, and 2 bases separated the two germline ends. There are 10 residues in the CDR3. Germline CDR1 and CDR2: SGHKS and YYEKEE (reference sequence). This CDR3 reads CASSNYEQYF. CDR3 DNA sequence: TGTGCCAGCAGCAACTACGAGCAGTACTTC.

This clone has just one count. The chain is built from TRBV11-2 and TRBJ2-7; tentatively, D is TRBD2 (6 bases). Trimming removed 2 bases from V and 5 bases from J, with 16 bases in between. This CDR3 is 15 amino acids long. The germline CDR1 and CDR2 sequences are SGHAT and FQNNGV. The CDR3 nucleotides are TGTGCCAGCAGCTTAACTGCAACCCGGGGGAACGAGCAGTACTTC. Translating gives CASSLTATRGNEQYF.

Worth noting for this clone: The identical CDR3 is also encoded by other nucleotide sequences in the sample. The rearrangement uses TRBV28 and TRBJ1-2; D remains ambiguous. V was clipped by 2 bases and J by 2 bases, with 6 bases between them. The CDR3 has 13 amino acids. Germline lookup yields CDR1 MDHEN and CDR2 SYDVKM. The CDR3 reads CASSLDGNYGYTF. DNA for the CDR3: TGTGCCAGCAGTTTAGACGGAAACTATGGCTACACCTTC.

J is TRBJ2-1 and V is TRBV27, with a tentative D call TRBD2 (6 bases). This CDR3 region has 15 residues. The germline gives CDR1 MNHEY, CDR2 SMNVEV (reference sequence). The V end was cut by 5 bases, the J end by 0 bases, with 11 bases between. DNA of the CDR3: TGTGCCAGCAGTCCCCGGGGGAGCTCCTACAATGAGCAGTTCTTC. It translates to CASSPRGSSYNEQFF.

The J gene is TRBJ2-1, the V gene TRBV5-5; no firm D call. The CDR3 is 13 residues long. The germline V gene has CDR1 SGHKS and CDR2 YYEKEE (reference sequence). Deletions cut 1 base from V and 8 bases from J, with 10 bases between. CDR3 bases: TGTGCCAGCAGCTTGTCCCCAGACGATGAGCAGTTCTTC. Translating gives CASSLSPDDEQFF.